This T cell receptor (beta chain) was obtained from a study of regulatory T cells in long-lasting Graves disease. Study outcomes and limitations: New patients shared approximately 970 public clonotypes, and persistent patients shared more, with under 3,000. Persistent disease favored TRBV28, TRBJ1-2 and TRBJ2-5.

Building the TCR beta libraries relied on iRepertoire HTBI primers, and CDR3 regions underwent Arm-PCR. TCRdb independently ran MiXCR on the multiplex PCR reads; one entry per CDR3 protein. The table has under 300,000 distinct CDR3 sequences, 20% seen once. The time point here: newly diagnosed GD, antithyroid drugs for less than 3 months. The authors made the TCR library using RNA they extracted from PBMCs. J gave up 8 bases and V 6 bases, and 11 bases lay outside the gene matches. In germline, CDR1 is MNHNS, CDR2 SASEGT. The CDR3 has 15 amino acids. This clonotype has ten or more counts. Its antigen is not identified.

The specimen was peripheral blood mononuclear cells (PBMCs), collected at new diagnosis, from a patient treated with antithyroid drugs. The receptor comes from a female donor with Graves disease. The chain recombines TRBV6-1 with TRBJ2-1; 9 nucleotides align to TRBD2. As DNA, the CDR3 is TGTGCCAGCAGCACAAGGGGCGGGGGGGGGGATGAGCAGTTCTTC. The encoded protein is CASSTRGGGGDEQFF.